The clone carrying this T cell receptor (beta chain) was counted once. Its target is not known. This sample was included in a study of tumor and adjacent non-tumor tissue in lung cancer. Study in general: Aged about 31 to 80 years, patients included 10 men and a handful of women with stage I to III disease. Whole-study results and caveats: TCR diversity was significantly greater in tumor than normal lung tissue. In normal lung, the top 100 clones were significantly more dominant than in tumor. Higher tumor TCR diversity was associated with shorter survival.

No cell sorting was done before RNA was extracted from the tissue. More than 3 cm separated this lung sample from the edge of the tumor. Three rounds of nested PCR, following a modified ARM-PCR protocol, produced the TCRbeta library. MiXCR, applied by TCRdb to the multiplex PCR reads, yields one record per CDR3 protein. The sample lists some 100,000 distinct CDR3 sequences, 60% to 70% seen once, with around 17% in the top ten. CDR1 and CDR2 (germline): SGHTA, FQGNSA. CDR3 size: 15 residues. The V and J ends lost 4 bases and 1 base respectively, with 11 bases between them. The chain is built from TRBV7-2 and TRBJ1-3, with D hard to call. Sequenced sample: distant non-tumor lung tissue. This sequence was found in a man aged 55 to 69 with non-small cell lung cancer. The CDR3 coding sequence is TGTGCCAGCAGCTCCCGGAGAGGGTCTGGAAACACCATATATTTT. Translation gives CASSSRRGSGNTIYF.